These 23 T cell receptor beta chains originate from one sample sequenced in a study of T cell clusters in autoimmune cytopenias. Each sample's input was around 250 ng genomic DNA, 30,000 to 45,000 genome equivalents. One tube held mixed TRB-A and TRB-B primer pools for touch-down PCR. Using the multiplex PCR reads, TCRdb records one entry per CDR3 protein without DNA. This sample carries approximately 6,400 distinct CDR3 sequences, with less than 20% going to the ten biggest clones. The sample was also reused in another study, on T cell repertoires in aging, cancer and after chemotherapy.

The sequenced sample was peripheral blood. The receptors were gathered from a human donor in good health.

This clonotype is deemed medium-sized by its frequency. CDR3 in amino acids: CATSRDSRVDTEAFF. The V call is TRBV15, the J call TRBJ1-1; TCRdb selects TRBD1, and the lack of DNA leaves this call unchecked. This CDR3 spans 15 amino acids. Germline-derived CDR1 and CDR2 are LNHNV and YYDKDF (reference sequence). The full variable domain, completed using reference TRBV15 and TRBJ1-1, is DAMVIQNPRYQVTQFGKPVTLSCSQTLNHNVMYWYQQKSSQAPKLLFHYYDKDFNNEADTPDNFQSRRPNTSFCFLDIRSPGLGDTAMYLCATSRDSRVDTEAFFGQGTRLTVV.

The CDR3 loop reads CASSQDSVGGTLDTQYF. The V and J genes are TRBV4-2 and TRBJ2-3; no DNA is available, so the TRBD1 call from TCRdb remains unchecked. The CDR3 has 17 residues. CDR1 and CDR2 from the germline V gene are LGHNA and YNFKEQ.

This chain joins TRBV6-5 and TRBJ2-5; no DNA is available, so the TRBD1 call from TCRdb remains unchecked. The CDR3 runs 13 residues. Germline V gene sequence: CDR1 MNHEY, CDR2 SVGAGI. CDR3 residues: CASSYPPEETQYF.

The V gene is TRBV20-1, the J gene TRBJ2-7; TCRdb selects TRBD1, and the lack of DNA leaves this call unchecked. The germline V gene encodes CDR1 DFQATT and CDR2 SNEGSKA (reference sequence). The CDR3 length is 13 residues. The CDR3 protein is CSAEPGQGDEQYF.

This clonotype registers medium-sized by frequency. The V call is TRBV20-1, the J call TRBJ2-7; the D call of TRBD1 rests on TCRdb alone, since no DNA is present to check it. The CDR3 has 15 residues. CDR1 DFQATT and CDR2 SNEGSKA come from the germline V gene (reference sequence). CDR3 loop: CSAEQGTGANYEQYF.

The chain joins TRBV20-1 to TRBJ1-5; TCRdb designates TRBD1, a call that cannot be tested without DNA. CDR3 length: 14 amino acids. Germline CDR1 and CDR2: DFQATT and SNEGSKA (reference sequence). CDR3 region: CSAREGKGHEPQHF.

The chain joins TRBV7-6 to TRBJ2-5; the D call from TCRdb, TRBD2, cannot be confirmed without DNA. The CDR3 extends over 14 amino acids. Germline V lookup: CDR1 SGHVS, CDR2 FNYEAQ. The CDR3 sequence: CASSLVPGGETQYF.

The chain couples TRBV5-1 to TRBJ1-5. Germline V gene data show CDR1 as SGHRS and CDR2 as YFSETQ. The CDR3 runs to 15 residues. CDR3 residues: CASGKGGAINQPQHF.

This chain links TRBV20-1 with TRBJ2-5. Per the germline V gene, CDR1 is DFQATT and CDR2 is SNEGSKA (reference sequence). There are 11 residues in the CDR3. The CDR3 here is CSARDGPTQYF.

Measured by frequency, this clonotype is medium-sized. The CDR3 region is CASSLDLVGVETEAFF. This chain joins TRBV12-3 or TRBV12-4 and TRBJ1-1; lacking DNA, the TRBD1 call made by TCRdb goes unchecked. The CDR3 loop spans 16 amino acids.

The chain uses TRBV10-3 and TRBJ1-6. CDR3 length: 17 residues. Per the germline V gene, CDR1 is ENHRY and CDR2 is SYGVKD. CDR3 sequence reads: CAISYMGWGLNNSPLHF.

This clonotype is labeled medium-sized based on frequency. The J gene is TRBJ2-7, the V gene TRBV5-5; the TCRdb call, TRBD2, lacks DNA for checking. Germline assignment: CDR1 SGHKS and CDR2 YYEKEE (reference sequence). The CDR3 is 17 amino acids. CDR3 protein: CASSPASGGAVVYEQYF.

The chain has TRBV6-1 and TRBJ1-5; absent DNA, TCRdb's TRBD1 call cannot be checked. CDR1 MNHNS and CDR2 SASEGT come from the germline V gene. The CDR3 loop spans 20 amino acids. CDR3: CASSEQGVGVFGSSYQPQHF.

CDR3 loop: CASRTRSSNEQFF. J is TRBJ2-1 and V is TRBV19; the TCRdb call, TRBD2, lacks DNA for checking. The CDR3 contains 13 residues. The V gene's germline CDR1 is LNHDA and CDR2 SQIVND (reference sequence). The whole variable domain, remainder taken from reference TRBV19 and TRBJ2-1, is DGGITQSPKYLFRKEGQNVTLSCEQNLNHDAMYWYRQDPGQGLRLIYYSQIVNDFQKGDIAEGYSVSREKKESFPLTVTSAQKNPTAFYLCASRTRSSNEQFFGPGTRLTVL.

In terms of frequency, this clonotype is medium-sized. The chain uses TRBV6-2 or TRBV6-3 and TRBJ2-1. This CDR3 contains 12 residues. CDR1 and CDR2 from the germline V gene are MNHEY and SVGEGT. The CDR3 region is CASSLGNNEQFF.

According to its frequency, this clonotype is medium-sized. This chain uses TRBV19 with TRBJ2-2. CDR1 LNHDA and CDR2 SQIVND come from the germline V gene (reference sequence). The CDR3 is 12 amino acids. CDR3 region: CASRHITGELFF.

CDR3 region: CASSPPRTVFGGYTF. The chain carries TRBV18 and TRBJ1-2. From germline, CDR1 is KGHSH and CDR2 LQKENI. CDR3 length: 15 amino acids.

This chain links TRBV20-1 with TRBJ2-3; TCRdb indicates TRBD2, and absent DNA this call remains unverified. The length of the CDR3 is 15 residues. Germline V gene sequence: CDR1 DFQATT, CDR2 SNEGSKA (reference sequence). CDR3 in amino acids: CSANPSGGSTDTQYF.

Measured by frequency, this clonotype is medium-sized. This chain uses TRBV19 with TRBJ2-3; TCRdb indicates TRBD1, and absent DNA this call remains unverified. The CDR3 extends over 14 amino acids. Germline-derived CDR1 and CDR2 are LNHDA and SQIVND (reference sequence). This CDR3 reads CASSPEDSVDTQYF. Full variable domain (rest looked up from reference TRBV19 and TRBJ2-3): DGGITQSPKYLFRKEGQNVTLSCEQNLNHDAMYWYRQDPGQGLRLIYYSQIVNDFQKGDIAEGYSVSREKKESFPLTVTSAQKNPTAFYLCASSPEDSVDTQYFGPGTRLTVL.

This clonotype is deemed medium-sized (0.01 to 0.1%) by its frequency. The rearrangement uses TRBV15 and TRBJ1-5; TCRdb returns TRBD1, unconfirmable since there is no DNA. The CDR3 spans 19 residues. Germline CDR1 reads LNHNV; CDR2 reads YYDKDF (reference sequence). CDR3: CATSSRGSSHSISNQPQHF.

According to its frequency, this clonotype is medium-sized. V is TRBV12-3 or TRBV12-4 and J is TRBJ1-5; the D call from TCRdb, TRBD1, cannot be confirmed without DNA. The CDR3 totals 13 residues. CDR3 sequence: CASRYDRIQTQHF.

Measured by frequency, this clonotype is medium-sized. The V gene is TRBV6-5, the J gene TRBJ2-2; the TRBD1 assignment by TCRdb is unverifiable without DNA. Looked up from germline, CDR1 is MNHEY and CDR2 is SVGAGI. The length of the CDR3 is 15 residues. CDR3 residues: CASSYGGAGTGELFF.

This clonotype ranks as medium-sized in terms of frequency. The CDR3: CASRSTGQLNIYGYTF. The chain is built from TRBV6-5 and TRBJ1-2; TCRdb's D call, TRBD1, is unchecked because there is no DNA. Germline-derived CDR1 and CDR2 are MNHEY and SVGAGI. The CDR3 extends over 16 amino acids.